Following are 19 T cell receptor beta chains from one sample sequenced in a study of regulatory T cells in long-lasting Graves disease. As to time point: newly diagnosed GD, antithyroid drugs for less than 3 months. Researchers made the TCR library from RNA that was extracted from PBMCs. To make TCR beta libraries, researchers used iRepertoire HTBI primers and Arm-PCR of CDR3 regions. MiXCR, applied by TCRdb to the multiplex PCR reads, yields one record per CDR3 protein. The sample consists of 400,000 to 550,000 distinct CDR3 sequences, about 17% of them appearing once. These data also formed part of another study, on T cells in Graves' hyperthyroidism and ophthalmopathy.

The input for sequencing was peripheral blood mononuclear cells (PBMCs), taken at new diagnosis, from a patient treated with antithyroid drugs. The receptors derive from a woman under 40 with Graves disease.

On this clonotype itself: A much more abundant neighbour one base away suggests this may be a read error. The V call is TRBV2, the J call TRBJ1-2; D is possibly TRBD1 (6 bases). Germline-derived CDR1 and CDR2 are SNHLY and FYNNEI. This CDR3 is built from 13 residues. V dropped 3 bases and J dropped 6 bases, with 11 bases sitting between them. CDR3 DNA sequence: TGTGCCAGCAGTGAGGGGGCAGGGGATGGCTACACCTTC. This encodes CASSEGAGDGYTF.

The rearrangement joins TRBV24-1 to TRBJ1-5; TRBD1 is a possible D gene (6 bases). Germline values: CDR1 KGHDR, CDR2 SFDVKD. The CDR3 sequence is 13 residues long. The V gene lost 7 bases and the J gene lost 2 bases, with 8 bases spanning the gap. The CDR3 is CATRQGGNQPQHF. In DNA form, the CDR3 reads TGTGCCACCAGACAGGGAGGCAATCAGCCCCAGCATTTT.

This clonotype was picked up many times. The gene calls are TRBV27 and TRBJ2-5; D possibly uses TRBD1 or TRBD2 (5 bases each). Deletions cut 6 bases from V and 4 bases from J, with 24 bases between. CDR3 length: 17 amino acids. Germline CDR1 is MNHEY and CDR2 is SMNVEV (reference sequence). The CDR3 region is CASSPGTEKRGRETQYF. The DNA of the CDR3 is TGTGCCAGCAGCCCAGGGACGGAAAAACGAGGTCGAGAGACCCAGTACTTC.

V usage is TRBV20-1 and J usage is TRBJ2-7; the match to TRBD1 covers 7 bases. V lost 0 bases to trimming and J lost 3 bases; unmatched junction nucleotides: 5. This CDR3 is 14 amino acids long. Germline-derived CDR1 and CDR2 are DFQATT and SNEGSKA (reference sequence). The CDR3 nucleotides read TGCAGTGCTAGAGACCGCAGGGGGAACTACGAGCAGTACTTC. The encoded protein is CSARDRRGNYEQYF.

This clonotype was found many times. In DNA, the CDR3 is TGTGCCAGCAGCCAATGGGGTCTTGAGAAGCGGGAGTTAGGTCTGGGGACCCAGTACTTC. The encoded protein is CASSQWGLEKRELGLGTQYF. The chain recombines TRBV3-1 with TRBJ2-5, with TRBD2 matching over 8 bases. Trimming at V came to 2 bases and at J to 7 bases, leaving 24 bases not matched to a gene. Germline CDR1 and CDR2: LGHDT and YNNKEL (reference sequence). The length of the CDR3 is 20 residues.

This clonotype was detected only a few times. The chain recombines TRBV6-1 with TRBJ2-2; D possibly corresponds to TRBD2 (5 bases). CDR1 and CDR2 from the germline V gene are MNHNS and SASEGT. The V end lost 7 bases, the J end lost 5 bases, and 11 bases lay between the germline ends. The CDR3 totals 13 residues. CDR3 residues: CASIAEGTGELFF. The CDR3, as DNA: TGTGCCAGCATCGCAGAGGGAACCGGGGAGCTGTTTTTT.

This clonotype was found a few times. The V call is TRBV6-1, the J call TRBJ2-2; 7 bases map to TRBD2. V lost 2 bases and J lost 5; bases outside the gene matches: 5. This CDR3 has 15 residues. CDR1 MNHNS and CDR2 SASEGT come from the germline V gene. The CDR3 spells CASSELGLRTGELFF. CDR3 in DNA: TGTGCCAGCAGTGAACTGGGACTAAGGACCGGGGAGCTGTTTTTT.

This clonotype was seen a handful of times. This chain joins TRBV29-1 and TRBJ1-1; 8 nucleotides line up with TRBD1. V was pared by 3 bases and J by 6 bases, with 6 bases of the junction left unmatched. Germline assignment: CDR1 SQVTM and CDR2 ANQGSEA. This CDR3 comprises 13 residues. This CDR3 is CSVDRQGSPEAFF. The CDR3 nucleotides read TGCAGCGTTGATCGACAGGGGAGTCCTGAAGCTTTCTTT. Full variable domain (missing parts from reference TRBV29-1 and TRBJ1-1): SAVISQKPSRDICQRGTSLTIQCQVDSQVTMMFWYRQQPGQSLTLIATANQGSEATYESGFVIDKFPISRPNLTFSTLTVSNMSPEDSSIYLCSVDRQGSPEAFFGQGTRLTVV.

CDR3 sequence (DNA): TGTGCCAGCAGCGTAGGCGGGCATAGCACAGATACGCAGTATTTT. It specifies CASSVGGHSTDTQYF. The genes are TRBV9 and TRBJ2-3; TRBD2 is a possible D gene (5 bases). The CDR3 has 15 residues. Germline CDR1 and CDR2: SGDLS and YYNGEE. With 0 bases removed from V and 0 bases from J, the gap between germline ends came to 8 bases.

This clonotype was observed many times. This rearrangement joins TRBV5-1 to TRBJ2-7; D may be TRBD2 (6 bases). Germline V gene lookup returns CDR1 SGHRS and CDR2 YFSETQ. The CDR3 covers 13 residues. V lost 2 bases and J 2 bases, leaving 8 bases between the germline ends. CDR3 DNA: TGCGCCAGCAGCTTCGGGAGTCCCTACGAGCAGTACTTC. Its protein product is CASSFGSPYEQYF.

This clonotype occurred many times. The V gene is TRBV6-5, the J gene TRBJ2-5; D is uncertain. The CDR3 has 16 residues. Trimming pared 2 bases from V and 0 bases from J, leaving 13 bases between. Germline-derived CDR1 and CDR2 are MNHEY and SVGAGI. The CDR3 DNA reads as TGTGCCAGCAGTTACGTCCACAGCAGTTACCAAGAGACCCAGTACTTC. Its protein product is CASSYVHSSYQETQYF.

This clonotype was counted ten times or more. The rearrangement links TRBV6-1 to TRBJ1-2; the D gene is possibly TRBD1 (5 bases). The CDR3 is 12 amino acids. V was shortened by 9 bases and J by 4 bases, with 12 bases between the two germline ends. Germline lookup yields CDR1 MNHNS and CDR2 SASEGT. The CDR3 DNA is TGTGCCAGTGGATCACAGGTCTATGGCTACACCTTC. It yields the protein CASGSQVYGYTF.

This clonotype has just one count. This sequence may be a read error, since a much larger clone differs from it by one base. J is TRBJ1-2 and V is TRBV6-9; no definite D call. The CDR3 length is 14 residues. Between the trimmed V and J ends, which lost 3 bases and 6 bases, there was a span of 14 bases. CDR1 is MNHGY, CDR2 SVAAGI, per germline. The CDR3 loop reads CASSYTQELHGYTF. As DNA, the CDR3 is TGTGCCAGCAGTTACACACAAGAACTCCATGGCTACACCTTC.

This clonotype occurred many times. The chain couples TRBV6-1 to TRBJ2-7; D gene uncertain. Germline CDR1 reads MNHNS; CDR2 reads SASEGT. Trimming removed 7 bases at V and 6 bases at J, with 10 bases between. This CDR3 comprises 11 residues. The CDR3 bases are TGTGCCAGCAACACCCAACGCGAGCAGTACTTC. It translates to CASNTQREQYF.

This clonotype was observed at least ten times. This chain links TRBV15 with TRBJ1-5; perhaps TRBD1 as D (5 bases). CDR3 length: 13 amino acids. The V end lost 4 bases, the J end lost 5 bases, and 9 bases lay between the germline ends. Germline-derived CDR1 and CDR2 are LNHNV and YYDKDF (reference sequence). This CDR3 is CATSIQGDQPQHF. In nucleotides, the CDR3 is TGTGCCACCAGCATCCAGGGTGATCAGCCCCAGCATTTT.

Note on this clonotype: The junction departs from the called germline gene at one end, perhaps through a read error. This rearrangement joins TRBV11-2 to TRBJ2-4, with 11 bases lining up with TRBD1. The CDR3 covers 17 residues. In germline, CDR1 is SGHAT, CDR2 FQNNGV. CDR3 residues: CAGSLEWTGGDGNIQYF. The CDR3 DNA reads as TGTGCCGGCAGCTTAGAATGGACAGGGGGCGACGGAAACATTCAGTACTTC.

This clonotype was picked up many times. This rearrangement joins TRBV11-1 to TRBJ1-2; 8 positions agree with TRBD1. The CDR3 has 14 residues. Germline V gene sequence: CDR1 SGHAT, CDR2 FQDESV (reference sequence). With V trimmed by 6 bases and J by 6 bases, 9 bases remained unmatched. The CDR3: CASSRLQGDNGYTF. The CDR3 nucleotides read TGTGCCAGCAGTCGATTACAGGGGGATAATGGCTACACCTTC.

In DNA form, the CDR3 reads TGTGCCAGCCAGGACAGAAATGAAAAACTGTTTTTT. Its translation is CASQDRNEKLFF. The chain links TRBV6-1 to TRBJ1-4, with D perhaps TRBD1 (6 bases). CDR1 and CDR2 from the germline V gene are MNHNS and SASEGT. The CDR3 extends over 12 amino acids. Trimming removed 8 bases from V and 5 bases from J, with 9 bases in between.

Remarks on this clonotype: This sequence may be a read error, since a much larger clone differs from it by one base. The V gene is TRBV20-1, the J gene TRBJ2-7; 8 bases line up with TRBD1. The CDR3 loop spans 11 amino acids. The junction had 4 bases not matched to a gene; V was cut back by 7 bases and J by 5 bases. Germline V gene lookup returns CDR1 DFQATT and CDR2 SNEGSKA (reference sequence). DNA for the CDR3: TGCAGTGGCAGGGGGCTCAACGAGCAGTACTTC. It specifies CSGRGLNEQYF.